Listed below are T cell receptor beta chains from one sample, sequenced in a study of T-cell memory formation after mild COVID-19. Using its own MiXCR run on the 5' RACE reads, TCRdb lists one record per CDR3 protein. The sample shows 58,000 or so distinct CDR3 sequences, 28% of them seen only once. Material: PBMCs or a T cell subset sorted from them (not recorded which). The receptors stem from a man younger than 35 who had mild COVID-19 (a few samples of this study predate the infection). Cell type and time point are not known. Each CDR3 is given without its conserved first and last residue. Fields, in order: V gene, J gene, CDR3 protein.

TRBV7-9	TRBJ1-4	ASSLQTANEKLF
TRBV6-1	TRBJ2-5	ASSEGADQETQY
TRBV7-9	TRBJ2-1	ASRRTSGIGEQF
TRBV29-1	TRBJ2-3	SVVGSNTDTQY
TRBV9	TRBJ2-7	ASSVGLAGGPSEQY
TRBV12-5	TRBJ2-1	ASGLVRTGGYNEQF
TRBV4-3	TRBJ1-1	ASSHGTVMNTEAF
TRBV11-1	TRBJ2-3	ASSLRFDTQY
TRBV7-2	TRBJ2-2	ASRVLSGDTGELF
TRBV7-6	TRBJ2-7	ASSLGSGGLYEQY
TRBV6-5	TRBJ2-5	ASSTEIAGATGETQY
TRBV7-6	TRBJ2-1	ASSPPDYNEQF
TRBV7-9	TRBJ1-4	ASSPGQGRANEKLF
TRBV4-1	TRBJ1-2	ASSQVTMGSGYNYGYT
TRBV27	TRBJ2-2	ASSSPSGAHLGELF
TRBV2	TRBJ1-2	ASNYRGADGYT
TRBV11-2	TRBJ2-1	ASSLGAGGGNEQF
TRBV5-6	TRBJ1-2	ASSLWGFDGYT
TRBV6-5	TRBJ2-3	ASRAGATDTKY
TRBV2	TRBJ1-3	ASTDTPGNTIY
TRBV4-3	TRBJ2-7	ASSQVLRTGSLIYEQY
TRBV28	TRBJ1-1	ALQDSIYTEAF
TRBV7-7	TRBJ1-1	ASSLNVNTEAF
TRBV11-2	TRBJ2-3	SSSLVPGVGDTQY
TRBV12-3/TRBV12-4	TRBJ2-4	ASSLEISRIQY
TRBV7-9	TRBJ2-1	ASSPTTDTYNEQF
TRBV20-1	TRBJ1-2	SARGQGITYT
TRBV29-1	TRBJ2-5	CVDWTEQTQY
TRBV7-3	TRBJ2-1	ASSPSGEYNEQF
TRBV15	TRBJ2-2	ATSRDPVQGDTGELF
TRBV29-1	TRBJ2-2	SVGGLSYTGELF
TRBV6-1	TRBJ2-7	ASSEGLTYEQY
TRBV19	TRBJ2-5	ASTSGQETQY
TRBV9	TRBJ2-2	ASSVGTQPNTGELF
TRBV24-1	TRBJ2-1	ATSDSGTGQF
TRBV29-1	TRBJ2-7	SAVAPDEQY
TRBV29-1	TRBJ2-1	SVDGGLAGVSSYNEQF
TRBV10-3	TRBJ2-2	AIQDRDVTGELF
TRBV20-1	TRBJ2-5	SATGWDRGQETQY
TRBV6-5	TRBJ2-1	ASSGGPSSYNEQF
TRBV19	TRBJ2-1	ASSRTSGTYNEQF
TRBV7-9	TRBJ2-7	ASSPPVPRGGYYEQY
TRBV5-5	TRBJ2-6	ASSLAGDSSSSGANVLT
TRBV4-1	TRBJ2-4	ASSQGGSPYENQY
TRBV4-1	TRBJ2-5	ASSQDSTEQETQY
TRBV9	TRBJ2-5	ASSVGRLPQETQY
TRBV19	TRBJ1-4	ASSPTVTTEKLF
TRBV5-1	TRBJ1-2	ASSLILLGQVGYT
TRBV7-2	TRBJ2-5	ASSQAQTQY
TRBV4-1	TRBJ2-1	ASSHPGRGGLYNEQF